The 11 T cell receptor beta chains below were found in one sample sequenced in a study of cytomegalovirus exposure and HLA in healthy donors. Amplification used 60 Vbeta primers and 13 Jbeta primers. The method was immunoSEQ multiplex PCR; TCRdb's version includes in-frame clones alone and lacks a portion of them. The sample lists tens of thousands of clones; around 78% were seen once. The sequencing input was PBMCs. The receptors here all came from a man younger than 45 in good health and CMV-seronegative.

The chain is built from TRBV29-1 and TRBJ2-1; D uncertain. Trimming removed 3 bases from V and 4 bases from J, with 10 bases in between. This CDR3 has 13 residues. Germline V gives CDR1 SQVTM, CDR2 ANQGSEA. The CDR3 DNA reads as TGCAGCGTTGACTTTACCCTATACAATGAGCAGTTCTTC. It codes for CSVDFTLYNEQFF.

This chain links TRBV13 with TRBJ2-6; possible D gene TRBD1, 6 bases. The CDR3 is 16 residues long. The V end was cut by 2 bases, the J end by 2 bases, with 10 bases between. CDR1 is PRHDT, CDR2 FYEKMQ, per germline (reference sequence). CDR3 DNA sequence: TGTGCCAGCAGCTTAAACAGGGAAGCTGGGGCCAACGTCCTGACTTTC. This codes for CASSLNREAGANVLTF.

The genes are TRBV11-3 and TRBJ1-1; perhaps TRBD1 as D (6 bases). In germline, CDR1 is SGHNT, CDR2 YENEEA. The length of the CDR3 is 13 residues. Trimming took 6 bases from V and 4 from J, leaving 12 bases between them. As DNA, the CDR3 is TGTGCCAGCAGTGGGGGCTGGGGCACTGAAGCTTTCTTT. Translation: CASSGGWGTEAFF.

The chain couples TRBV4-2 to TRBJ1-5; D ambiguous. Deletions cut 0 bases from V and 2 bases from J, with 8 bases between. The CDR3 consists of 15 residues. Germline CDR1 is LGHNA and CDR2 is YNFKEQ. As DNA, the CDR3 is TGTGCCAGCAGCCAAGATCTAGGAGGCAATCAGCCCCAGCATTTT. Translated, it gives CASSQDLGGNQPQHF.

The rearrangement uses TRBV11-3 and TRBJ2-1, with 8 positions matching TRBD2. V gave up 5 bases and J gave up 14 bases; unmatched junction bases: 8. Germline V gene lookup returns CDR1 SGHNT and CDR2 YENEEA. This CDR3 region has 12 residues. CDR3 sequence reads: CASSPGLAEEFF. The CDR3 region has the DNA TGTGCCAGCAGCCCTGGACTAGCCGAGGAGTTCTTC.

This chain links TRBV4-3 with TRBJ1-1, with D unclear. The CDR3 length is 15 residues. Between the trimmed V and J ends, which lost 0 bases and 8 bases, there was a span of 16 bases. Germline CDR1 LGHNA, CDR2 YSLEER. The CDR3 spells CASSQDLLSGVEAFF. The CDR3 DNA reads TGCGCCAGCAGCCAAGATCTTCTTTCCGGGGTAGAAGCTTTCTTT.

The V call is TRBV7-9, the J call TRBJ2-1; TRBD1 matches at 7 bases. J gave up 3 bases and V 4 bases, and 6 bases lay outside the gene matches. There are 15 residues in the CDR3. Germline CDR1 reads SEHNR; CDR2 reads FQNEAQ (reference sequence). In nucleotides, the CDR3 is TGTGCCAGCAGCTCACCCGGGACAGACTACAATGAGCAGTTCTTC. As protein: CASSSPGTDYNEQFF. Together with reference TRBV7-9 and TRBJ2-1, the CDR3 gives the full variable domain: DTGVSQNPRHKITKRGQNVTFRCDPISEHNRLYWYRQTLGQGPEFLTYFQNEAQLEKSRLLSDRFSAERPKGSFSTLEIQRTEQGDSAMYLCASSSPGTDYNEQFFGPGTRLTVL.

This sequence joins TRBV7-2 and TRBJ2-5, with D maybe TRBD1 (6 bases). TRBJ2-7 matches the DNA end more closely, so the J call is doubtful. Germline lookup yields CDR1 SGHTA and CDR2 FQGNSA. The CDR3 consists of 15 residues. The DNA for the CDR3 is TGTGCCAGCAGCACGGACAGCCGAGAACCCTACGAGCAGTACTTC. This encodes CASSTDSREPYEQYF.

This clone was observed once. The chain combines TRBV28 with TRBJ1-4; maybe TRBD1 (6 bases). Trimming took 6 bases from V and 8 from J, leaving 13 bases between them. The CDR3 spans 13 residues. Germline values: CDR1 MDHEN, CDR2 SYDVKM. The DNA of the CDR3 is TGTGCCAGCAGGGGGGGGCCAGGGGAAAAACTGTTTTTT. Translating it yields CASRGGPGEKLFF.

This clone was detected only a few times. The rearrangement links TRBV11-1 to TRBJ2-3; perhaps TRBD2 as D (6 bases). Germline lookup yields CDR1 SGHAT and CDR2 FQDESV (reference sequence). The CDR3 is 16 amino acids. V lost 3 bases, J lost 9 bases, and 22 bases lay in between. CDR3 in DNA: TGTGCCAGCAGCTTGGGACTCCCTTTTCTTTTAGACACGCAGTATTTT. Translated: CASSLGLPFLLDTQYF.

The genes are TRBV18 and TRBJ2-7; tentatively, D is TRBD1 (6 bases). V was trimmed by 6 bases and J by 2 bases, leaving 11 bases between them. The CDR3 covers 13 residues. Germline V gives CDR1 KGHSH, CDR2 LQKENI. The CDR3, as DNA: TGTGCCAGCTCCTCCGGACAGACCTACGAGCAGTACGTC. Protein: CASSSGQTYEQYV.